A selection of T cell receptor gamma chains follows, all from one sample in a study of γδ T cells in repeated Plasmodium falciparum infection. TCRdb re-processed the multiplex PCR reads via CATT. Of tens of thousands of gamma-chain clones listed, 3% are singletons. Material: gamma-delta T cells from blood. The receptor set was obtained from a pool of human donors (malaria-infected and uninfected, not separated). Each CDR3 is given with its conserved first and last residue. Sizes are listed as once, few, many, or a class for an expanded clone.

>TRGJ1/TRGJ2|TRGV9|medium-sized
CALWEVQNYYKKLF
TGTGCCTTGTGGGAGGTGCAGAATTATTATAAGAAACTCTTT
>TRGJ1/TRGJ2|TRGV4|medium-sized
CATWAKKLF
TGTGCCACCTGGGCCAAGAAACTCTTT
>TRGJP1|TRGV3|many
CATWDTTSGWFKIF
TGTGCCACCTGGGACACCACCTCTGGTTGGTTCAAGATATTT
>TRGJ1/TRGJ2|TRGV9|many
CALWEVLKKLF
TGTGCCTTGTGGGAGGTACTTAAGAAACTCTTT
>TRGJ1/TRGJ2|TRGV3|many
CATWDSRWNYYKKLF
TGTGCCACCTGGGACAGCAGATGGAATTATTATAAGAAACTCTTT
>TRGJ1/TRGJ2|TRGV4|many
CATWDGLYYYKKLF
TGTGCCACCTGGGACGGGCTCTACTATTATAAGAAACTCTTT
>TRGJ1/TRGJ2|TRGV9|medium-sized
CALWEVTNYYKKLF
TGTGCCTTGTGGGAGGTAACGAATTATTATAAGAAACTCTTT
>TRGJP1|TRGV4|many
CATWDGLSPGWFKIF
TGTGCCACCTGGGATGGTCTAAGTCCTGGTTGGTTCAAGATATTT
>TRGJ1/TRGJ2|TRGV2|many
CATWDASYYKKLF
TGTGCCACCTGGGACGCTAGTTATTATAAGAAACTCTTT
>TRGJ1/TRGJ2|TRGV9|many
CALWEVRLFYYKKLF
TGTGCCTTGTGGGAGGTACGACTGTTTTATTATAAGAAACTCTTT
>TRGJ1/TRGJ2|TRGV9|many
CALFLFCKKLF
TGTGCCTTGTTTCTCTTCTGTAAGAAACTCTTT
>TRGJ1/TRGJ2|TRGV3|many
CATWDGTRAKLF
TGTGCCACCTGGGACGGCACCAGGGCGAAACTCTTT
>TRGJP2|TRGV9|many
CALWSDSSDWIKTF
TGTGCCTTGTGGTCTGATAGTAGTGATTGGATCAAGACGTTT
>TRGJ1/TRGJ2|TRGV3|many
CATWDRRPLYYKKLF
TGTGCCACCTGGGACAGGCGCCCTTTGTATTATAAGAAACTCTTT
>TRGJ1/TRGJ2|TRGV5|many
CATWDRDEYKKLF
TGTGCCACCTGGGACAGGGACGAATATAAGAAACTCTTT
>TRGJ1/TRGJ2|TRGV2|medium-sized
CATWDGRLGYKKLF
TGTGCCACCTGGGACGGACGCCTTGGTTATAAGAAACTCTTT
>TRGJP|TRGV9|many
CALWESAQELGKKIKVF
TGTGCCTTGTGGGAGTCAGCCCAAGAGTTGGGCAAAAAAATCAAGGTATTT
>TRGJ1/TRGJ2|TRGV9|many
CALWGSKKLF
TGTGCCTTGTGGGGTTCCAAGAAACTCTTT
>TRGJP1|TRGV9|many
CALWEVVTGWFKIF
TGTGCCTTGTGGGAGGTGGTCACTGGTTGGTTCAAGATATTT
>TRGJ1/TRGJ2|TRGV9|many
CALWEVLHYKKLF
TGTGCCTTGTGGGAGGTGTTACATTATAAGAAACTCTTT